These 20 T cell receptor beta chains originate from one sample sequenced in a study of blood T cell repertoires in COVID-19. The method was immunoSEQ multiplex PCR; TCRdb's version includes in-frame clones alone and lacks a portion of them. The sample lists approximately 220,000 clones; around 84% were seen once. Sequences were obtained from PBMCs or T cells enriched from blood (not recorded which). The receptors were sampled from a man aged 35-49 years who had recovered from COVID-19.

This rearrangement joins TRBV5-1 to TRBJ2-7; no definite D call. This CDR3 comprises 13 residues. V was shortened by 4 bases and J by 0 bases, with 8 bases between the two germline ends. Per germline, CDR1 SGHRS and CDR2 YFSETQ. CDR3 coding DNA: TGCGCCAGCAGCAAGAGCGTCTCCTACGAGCAGTACTTC. This sequence encodes CASSKSVSYEQYF.

This chain connects TRBV5-4 to TRBJ2-1; 9 bases match TRBD1. Germline CDR1 SGHNT, CDR2 YYREEE (reference sequence). V lost 2 bases, J lost 7 bases, and 7 bases stayed unmatched. CDR3 length: 15 amino acids. Here the CDR3 reads CASSFGQGRGNEQFF. The CDR3 DNA follows: TGTGCCAGCAGCTTCGGACAGGGGAGAGGAAATGAGCAGTTCTTC.

The rearrangement links TRBV27 to TRBJ1-2, with 9 positions matching TRBD1. The CDR3 has 14 amino acids. CDR1 is MNHEY, CDR2 SMNVEV, per germline (reference sequence). With 6 bases clipped from V and 4 bases from J, the junction kept 6 bases outside the gene matches. DNA for the CDR3: TGTGCCAGCAGCCCGACAGGGGGGGGCTATGGCTACACCTTC. It translates to CASSPTGGGYGYTF.

The CDR3 bases are TGTGCCACCAGCGGCCGGGACAGGGGAAATCAGCCCCAGCATTTT. This translates into CATSGRDRGNQPQHF. V usage is TRBV15 and J usage is TRBJ1-5, with 10 bases fitting TRBD1. Looked up from germline, CDR1 is LNHNV and CDR2 is YYDKDF (reference sequence). The CDR3 has 15 residues. V lost 5 bases, J lost 4 bases, and 5 bases stayed unmatched.

The chain recombines TRBV28 with TRBJ1-6; D gene unclear. V was shortened by 7 bases and J by 8 bases, with 9 bases between the two germline ends. From germline, CDR1 is MDHEN and CDR2 SYDVKM. CDR3 length equals 12 residues. CDR3 DNA sequence: TGTGCCAGCACGGAGAGAGATTCACCCCTCCACTTT. Residues: CASTERDSPLHF.

V gene TRBV19 combines with J gene TRBJ2-1; 7 nucleotides match TRBD2. The germline V gene has CDR1 LNHDA and CDR2 SQIVND (reference sequence). Losses at the gene ends were 7 bases for V and 1 base for J; bases not matched to a gene: 7. This CDR3 contains 15 residues. The CDR3: CASNVGRSSYNEQFF. The CDR3 DNA is TGTGCCAGTAACGTCGGGAGGTCGTCCTACAATGAGCAGTTCTTC.

The rearrangement uses TRBV15 and TRBJ1-4; no clear D. This CDR3 has 14 residues. Trimming cost V 0 bases and J 9 bases, with 11 bases left between them. Germline V CDR1 and CDR2: LNHNV, YYDKDF (reference sequence). The CDR3: CATSRDPGSKKLFF. In nucleotides, the CDR3 is TGTGCCACCAGCAGAGATCCGGGAAGTAAAAAACTGTTTTTT.

The chain joins TRBV7-8 to TRBJ2-3; the match to TRBD2 covers 7 bases. The junction had 4 bases not matched to a gene; V was cut back by 0 bases and J by 4 bases. Per the germline V gene, CDR1 is SGHVS and CDR2 is FQNEAQ. The CDR3 is made up of 15 amino acids. CDR3: CASSLAGRSPDTQYF. The CDR3 region has the DNA TGTGCCAGCAGCTTAGCCGGGAGGTCTCCAGATACGCAGTATTTT.

The V call is TRBV6-4, the J call TRBJ2-7; TRBD2 might be the D (6 bases). The ends were cut back, 5 bases at V and 3 bases at J, with 17 bases in the middle. CDR1 is MRHNA, CDR2 SNTAGT, per germline. This CDR3 comprises 15 residues. CDR3 nucleotides: TGTGCCAGCAGTCGTGGGTCTGGCGGGGACTACGAGCAGTACTTC. It encodes CASSRGSGGDYEQYF.

This sequence joins TRBV13 and TRBJ2-1; the D gene is possibly TRBD2 (5 bases). This CDR3 region has 14 residues. V lost 5 bases and J lost 6, with 14 bases in between. The V gene's germline CDR1 is PRHDT and CDR2 FYEKMQ (reference sequence). The CDR3 sequence: CASSPGVEFNEQFF. In DNA form, the CDR3 reads TGTGCCAGCAGCCCCGGGGTCGAGTTCAATGAGCAGTTCTTC.

V and J are TRBV14 and TRBJ2-7; D call uncertain. Per germline, CDR1 SGHDN and CDR2 FVKESK. This CDR3 has 12 residues. The V gene lost 1 base and the J gene lost 8 bases, with 9 bases spanning the gap. CDR3 residues: CASSQVVQKQYF. CDR3 nucleotide sequence: TGTGCCAGCAGCCAAGTCGTACAAAAGCAGTACTTC.

The chain combines TRBV5-5 with TRBJ1-5, with D unresolved. The germline CDR1 and CDR2 sequences are SGHKS and YYEKEE (reference sequence). V was trimmed by 0 bases and J by 2 bases, leaving 12 bases between them. The CDR3 spans 16 residues. The CDR3 reads CASSLVSPSGNQPQHF. Here the CDR3 DNA reads TGTGCCAGCAGCTTGGTGTCTCCATCGGGCAATCAGCCCCAGCATTTT.

This sequence joins TRBV6-1 and TRBJ2-4, with 7 bases identical to TRBD2. CDR3 length: 16 amino acids. V trimming: 3 bases; J trimming: 3 bases; junction bases outside the gene matches: 8. The V gene's germline CDR1 is MNHNS and CDR2 SASEGT. CDR3 sequence (DNA): TGTGCCAGCAGTGATGGGGCGGGAGTTGGCAAAAACATTCAGTACTTC. Translation gives CASSDGAGVGKNIQYF.

The chain has TRBV9 and TRBJ1-2; D is possibly TRBD1 (5 bases). CDR1 and CDR2 (germline): SGDLS, YYNGEE. The CDR3 consists of 13 residues. Trimming cost V 0 bases and J 7 bases, with 10 bases left between them. The CDR3: CASSVGQSFGYTF. The CDR3 nucleotides are TGTGCCAGCAGCGTAGGACAGTCCTTTGGCTACACCTTC.

In this sample, this clone turned up once. This rearrangement joins TRBV11-3 to TRBJ2-7; TRBD2 might be the D (5 bases). The V gene lost 5 bases and the J gene lost 3 bases, with 14 bases spanning the gap. Germline V gives CDR1 SGHNT, CDR2 YENEEA. The CDR3 has 14 amino acids. The CDR3 nucleotides are TGTGCCAGCAGCCCCTGGACGGCGGGCTACGAGCAGTACTTC. Encoded protein: CASSPWTAGYEQYF. The full variable domain, with the rest looked up from reference TRBV11-3 and TRBJ2-7, is EAGVVQSPRYKIIEKKQPVAFWCNPISGHNTLYWYLQNLGQGPELLIRYENEEAVDDSQLPKDRFSAERLKGVDSTLKIQPAELGDSAVYLCASSPWTAGYEQYFGPGTRLTVT.

The CDR3, as DNA: TGTGCCAGCAGCGCCACCGGGACTAAGGCAGATACGCAGTATTTT. Residues: CASSATGTKADTQYF. This chain connects TRBV9 to TRBJ2-3; TRBD2 matches at 7 bases. Unmatched junction bases numbered 8, after V lost 3 bases and J lost 4 bases. In germline, CDR1 is SGDLS, CDR2 YYNGEE. The CDR3 covers 15 residues.

This chain connects TRBV4-1 to TRBJ2-2; no reliable D call. The CDR3 is 12 residues long. Deletions cut 3 bases from V and 3 bases from J, with 2 bases between. Germline lookup yields CDR1 MGHRA and CDR2 YSYEKL. The CDR3 DNA reads TGCGCCAGCAGCCACTACACCGGGGAGCTGTTTTTT. Encoded protein: CASSHYTGELFF.

The chain employs TRBV18 and TRBJ1-1, with no clear D. Trimming stripped 2 bases from V and 2 bases from J, with 9 bases between. CDR3 length: 14 residues. From germline, CDR1 is KGHSH and CDR2 LQKENI. CDR3 loop: CASSPKIENTEAFF. Here the CDR3 DNA reads TGTGCCAGCTCACCAAAGATAGAAAACACTGAAGCTTTCTTT.

The chain links TRBV5-1 to TRBJ2-1; 9 bases align to TRBD2. The germline CDR1 and CDR2 sequences are SGHRS and YFSETQ. The V and J ends lost 0 bases and 2 bases, in that order; junction bases with no gene match: 6. The CDR3 extends over 17 amino acids. The CDR3 DNA is TGCGCCAGCAGCTTGGCCCGGGCTAGCGGGACCTACAATGAGCAGTTCTTC. Amino acid sequence: CASSLARASGTYNEQFF.

The sample holds a few counts of this clone. This sequence joins TRBV5-4 and TRBJ2-7, with TRBD1 as a possible D gene (5 bases). The CDR3 is 14 amino acids. CDR1 is SGHNT, CDR2 YYREEE, per germline (reference sequence). Trimming shortened V by 5 bases and J by 2 bases, and 14 bases separated the two germline ends. As DNA, the CDR3 is TGTGCCAGCAGTCTGGTGACAGACCCCTACGAGCAGTACTTC. This gives the protein CASSLVTDPYEQYF. The entire variable domain, with the rest obtained from reference TRBV5-4 and TRBJ2-7, is as follows: ETGVTQSPTHLIKTRGQQVTLRCSSQSGHNTVSWYQQALGQGPQFIFQYYREEENGRGNFPPRFSGLQFPNYSSELNVNALELDDSALYLCASSLVTDPYEQYFGPGTRLTVT.